These T cell receptor beta chains were read from a single sample in a study of blood T cell repertoires in COVID-19. Measured with immunoSEQ multiplex PCR; TCRdb has only the in-frame clones, and not every one. There are 200,000 to 250,000 clones in the sample; approximately 83% occur only once, and about 3.3% lies in the top ten. Sequenced: PBMCs or T cells enriched from blood (not recorded which). These TCRs come from a woman aged 60-70 years who had recovered from COVID-19. CDR3s include the opening cysteine and the closing phenylalanine or tryptophan. A D gene is named only where the DNA matches it firmly. Where a row states a size, it is once, few, many or the class of an expanded clone; other rows omit it.

j_gene: TRBJ1-4; abundance: few; d_gene: .; v_gene: TRBV19; CDR3aa: CASSIDQINEKLFF; CDR3nt: TGTGCCAGTAGTATAGATCAGATTAATGAAAAACTGTTTTTT
j_gene: TRBJ2-5; abundance: .; d_gene: TRBD2; v_gene: TRBV7-7; CDR3aa: CASSQDRGVETQYF; CDR3nt: TGTGCCAGCAGCCAAGATCGGGGGGTGGAGACCCAGTACTTC
j_gene: TRBJ1-6; abundance: .; d_gene: .; v_gene: TRBV19; CDR3aa: CASMKDSSYNSPLHF; CDR3nt: TGTGCCAGTATGAAGGACAGCTCCTATAATTCACCCCTCCACTTT
j_gene: TRBJ2-1; abundance: .; d_gene: .; v_gene: TRBV12-5; CDR3aa: CASGAGMSYNEQFF; CDR3nt: TGTGCTAGTGGGGCCGGGATGTCCTACAATGAGCAGTTCTTC
j_gene: TRBJ1-3; abundance: .; d_gene: .; v_gene: TRBV7-2; CDR3aa: CASSKILGRAGNTIYF; CDR3nt: TGTGCCAGCAGCAAAATACTCGGCAGGGCTGGAAACACCATATATTTT
j_gene: TRBJ1-5; abundance: .; d_gene: .; v_gene: TRBV2; CDR3aa: CAGSGGVSNQPQHF; CDR3nt: TGTGCCGGATCCGGAGGCGTGAGCAATCAGCCCCAGCATTTT
j_gene: TRBJ1-6; abundance: .; d_gene: .; v_gene: TRBV5-5; CDR3aa: CASSLDVGLYNSPLHF; CDR3nt: TGTGCCAGCAGCTTGGACGTTGGGCTCTATAATTCACCCCTCCACTTT
j_gene: TRBJ1-2; abundance: few; d_gene: .; v_gene: TRBV10-3; CDR3aa: CAIRDNNRGDGYTF; CDR3nt: TGTGCCATCAGAGATAACAACCGCGGGGATGGCTACACCTTC
j_gene: TRBJ2-5; abundance: .; d_gene: .; v_gene: TRBV25-1; CDR3aa: CASSSGGLWETQYF; CDR3nt: TGTGCCAGCAGTTCCGGGGGGCTTTGGGAGACCCAGTACTTC
j_gene: TRBJ2-1; abundance: .; d_gene: .; v_gene: TRBV27; CDR3aa: CASSPYFRSYNEQFF; CDR3nt: TGTGCCAGCAGTCCCTACTTCCGATCCTACAATGAGCAGTTCTTC